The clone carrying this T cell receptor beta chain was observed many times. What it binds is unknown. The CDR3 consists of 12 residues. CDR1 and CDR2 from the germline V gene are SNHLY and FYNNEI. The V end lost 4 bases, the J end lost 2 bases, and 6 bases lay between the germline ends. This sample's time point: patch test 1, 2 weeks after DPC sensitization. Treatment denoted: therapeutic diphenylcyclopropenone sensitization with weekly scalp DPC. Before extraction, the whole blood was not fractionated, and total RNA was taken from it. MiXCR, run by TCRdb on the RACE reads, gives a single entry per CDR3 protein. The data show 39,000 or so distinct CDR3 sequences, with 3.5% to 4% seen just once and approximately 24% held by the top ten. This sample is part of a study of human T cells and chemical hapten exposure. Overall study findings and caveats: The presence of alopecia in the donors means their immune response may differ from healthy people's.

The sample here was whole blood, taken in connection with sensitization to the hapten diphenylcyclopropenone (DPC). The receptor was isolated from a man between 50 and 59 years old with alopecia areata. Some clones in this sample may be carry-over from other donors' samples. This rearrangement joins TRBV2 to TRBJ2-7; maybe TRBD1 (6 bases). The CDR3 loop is CASSGDTYEQYF. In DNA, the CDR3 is TGTGCCAGCAGTGGGGACACCTACGAGCAGTACTTC. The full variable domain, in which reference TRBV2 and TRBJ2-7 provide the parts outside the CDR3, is EPEVTQTPSHQVTQMGQEVILRCVPISNHLYFYWYRQILGQKVEFLVSFYNNEISEKSEIFDDQFSVERPDGSNFTLKIRSTKLEDSAMYFCASSGDTYEQYFGPGTRLTVT.